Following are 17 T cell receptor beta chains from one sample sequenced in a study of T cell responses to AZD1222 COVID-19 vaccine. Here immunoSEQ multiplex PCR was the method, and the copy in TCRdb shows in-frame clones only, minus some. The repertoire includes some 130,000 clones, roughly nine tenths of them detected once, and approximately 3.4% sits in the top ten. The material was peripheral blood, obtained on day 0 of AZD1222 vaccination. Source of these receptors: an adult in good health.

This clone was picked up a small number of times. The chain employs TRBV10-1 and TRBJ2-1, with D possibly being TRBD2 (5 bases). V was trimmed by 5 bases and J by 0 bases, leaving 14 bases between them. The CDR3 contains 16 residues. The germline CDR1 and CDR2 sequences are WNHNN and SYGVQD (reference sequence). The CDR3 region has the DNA TGCGCCAGCAGTCTCCGGAGCGGACTCTCCTACAATGAGCAGTTCTTC. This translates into CASSLRSGLSYNEQFF.

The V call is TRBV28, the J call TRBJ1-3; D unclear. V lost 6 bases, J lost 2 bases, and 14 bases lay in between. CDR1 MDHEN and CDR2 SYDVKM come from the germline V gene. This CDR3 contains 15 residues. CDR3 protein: CASSPRRFPGNTIYF. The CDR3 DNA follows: TGTGCCAGCAGCCCAAGACGGTTCCCTGGAAACACCATATATTTT.

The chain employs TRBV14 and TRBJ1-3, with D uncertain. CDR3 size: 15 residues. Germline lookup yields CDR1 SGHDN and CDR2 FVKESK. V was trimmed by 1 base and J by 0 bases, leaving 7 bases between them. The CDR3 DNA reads TGTGCCAGCAGCCAAGGGGATTACTCTGGAAACACCATATATTTT. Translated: CASSQGDYSGNTIYF.

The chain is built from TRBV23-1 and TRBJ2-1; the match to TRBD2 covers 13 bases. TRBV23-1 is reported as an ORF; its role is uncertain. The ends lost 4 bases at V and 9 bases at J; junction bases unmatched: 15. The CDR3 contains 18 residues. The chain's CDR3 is CASSLPVTGLAGSSEQFF. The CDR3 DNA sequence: TGCGCCAGCAGTCTCCCCGTCACGGGACTAGCGGGATCGAGTGAGCAGTTCTTC.

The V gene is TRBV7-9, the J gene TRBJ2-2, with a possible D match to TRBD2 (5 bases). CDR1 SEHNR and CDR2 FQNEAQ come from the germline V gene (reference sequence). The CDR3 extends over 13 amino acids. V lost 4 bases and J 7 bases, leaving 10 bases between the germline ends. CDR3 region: CASSYGLIGELFF. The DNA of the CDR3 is TGTGCCAGCAGCTACGGACTGATCGGGGAGCTGTTTTTT.

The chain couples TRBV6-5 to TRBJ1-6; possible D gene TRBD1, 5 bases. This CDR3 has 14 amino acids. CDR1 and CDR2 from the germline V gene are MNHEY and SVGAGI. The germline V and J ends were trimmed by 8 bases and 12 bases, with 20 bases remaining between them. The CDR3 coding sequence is TGTGCCAGCGGAGAATCAGGGTCCTGGGGACCCCTCCACTTT. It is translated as CASGESGSWGPLHF.

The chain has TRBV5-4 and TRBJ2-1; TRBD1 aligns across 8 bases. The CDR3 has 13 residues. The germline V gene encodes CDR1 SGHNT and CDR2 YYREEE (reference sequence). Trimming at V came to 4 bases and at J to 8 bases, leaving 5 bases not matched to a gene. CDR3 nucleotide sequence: TGTGCCAGCAGCCCGCAGGGGGCCGATGAGCAGTTCTTC. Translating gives CASSPQGADEQFF.

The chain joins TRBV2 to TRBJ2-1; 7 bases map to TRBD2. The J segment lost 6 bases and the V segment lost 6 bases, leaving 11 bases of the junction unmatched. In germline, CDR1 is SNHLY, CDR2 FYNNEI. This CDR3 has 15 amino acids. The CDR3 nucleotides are TGTGCCAGCAGCCCTAGGGGAGGGACGGCCAATGAGCAGTTCTTC. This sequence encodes CASSPRGGTANEQFF.

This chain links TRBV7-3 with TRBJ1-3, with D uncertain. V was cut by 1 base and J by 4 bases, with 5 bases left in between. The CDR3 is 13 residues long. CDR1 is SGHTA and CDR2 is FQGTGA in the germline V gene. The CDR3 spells CASSLIAGNTIYF. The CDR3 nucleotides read TGTGCCAGCAGCTTAATAGCCGGAAACACCATATATTTT.

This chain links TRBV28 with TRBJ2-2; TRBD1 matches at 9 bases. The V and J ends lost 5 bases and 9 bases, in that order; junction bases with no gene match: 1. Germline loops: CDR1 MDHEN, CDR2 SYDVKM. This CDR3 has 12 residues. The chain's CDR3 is CASSTGGWELFF. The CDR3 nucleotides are TGTGCCAGCAGTACAGGGGGCTGGGAGCTGTTTTTT.

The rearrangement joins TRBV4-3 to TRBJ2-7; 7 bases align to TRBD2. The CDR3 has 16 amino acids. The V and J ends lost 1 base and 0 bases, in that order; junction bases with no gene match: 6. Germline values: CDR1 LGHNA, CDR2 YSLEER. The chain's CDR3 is CASSQGVGGSSYEQYF. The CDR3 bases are TGCGCCAGCAGCCAAGGGGTGGGGGGGAGCTCCTACGAGCAGTACTTC.

For the CDR3, the DNA is TGTGCCAGTAGTATGCTATTTCTGAACACTGAAGCTTTCTTT. It specifies CASSMLFLNTEAFF. The genes are TRBV19 and TRBJ1-1; D is undetermined. The V gene lost 3 bases and the J gene lost 0 bases, with 8 bases spanning the gap. This CDR3 region has 14 residues. Germline V gene sequence: CDR1 LNHDA, CDR2 SQIVND (reference sequence).

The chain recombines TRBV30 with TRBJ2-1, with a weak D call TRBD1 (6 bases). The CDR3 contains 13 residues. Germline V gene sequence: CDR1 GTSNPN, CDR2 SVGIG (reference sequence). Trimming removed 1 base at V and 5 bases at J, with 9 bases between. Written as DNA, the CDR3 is TGTGCCTGGAGTGCACGACAGGACAATGAGCAGTTCTTC. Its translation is CAWSARQDNEQFF.

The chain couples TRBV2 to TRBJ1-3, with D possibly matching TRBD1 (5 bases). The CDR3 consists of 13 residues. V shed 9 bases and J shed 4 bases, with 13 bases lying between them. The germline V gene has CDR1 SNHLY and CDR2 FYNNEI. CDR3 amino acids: CASAQGAGNTIYF. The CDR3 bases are TGTGCCAGTGCCCAGGGCGCAGGAAACACCATATATTTT. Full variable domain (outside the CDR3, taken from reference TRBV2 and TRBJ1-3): EPEVTQTPSHQVTQMGQEVILRCVPISNHLYFYWYRQILGQKVEFLVSFYNNEISEKSEIFDDQFSVERPDGSNFTLKIRSTKLEDSAMYFCASAQGAGNTIYFGEGSWLTVV.

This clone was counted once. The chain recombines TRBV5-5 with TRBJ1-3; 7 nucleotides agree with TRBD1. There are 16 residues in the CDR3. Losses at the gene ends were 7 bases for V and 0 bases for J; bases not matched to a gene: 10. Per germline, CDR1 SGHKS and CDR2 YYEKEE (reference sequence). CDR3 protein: CASSTTGAYSGNTIYF. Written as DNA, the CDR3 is TGTGCCAGCTCAACCACAGGGGCCTACTCTGGAAACACCATATATTTT.

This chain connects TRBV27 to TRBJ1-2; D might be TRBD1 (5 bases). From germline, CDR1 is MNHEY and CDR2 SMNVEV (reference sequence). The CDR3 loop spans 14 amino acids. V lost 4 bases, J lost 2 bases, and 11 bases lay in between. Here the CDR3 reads CASSSRDGNYGYTF. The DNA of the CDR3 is TGTGCCAGCAGTTCCCGGGACGGGAACTATGGCTACACCTTC.

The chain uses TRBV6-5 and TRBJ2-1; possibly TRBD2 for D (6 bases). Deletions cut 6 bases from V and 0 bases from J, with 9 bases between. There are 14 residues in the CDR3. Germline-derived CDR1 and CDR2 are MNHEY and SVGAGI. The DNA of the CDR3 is TGTGCCAGCAGGGTGACTAGCTCCTACAATGAGCAGTTCTTC. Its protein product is CASRVTSSYNEQFF.